Below, 3 T cell receptor beta chains from the same sample are listed, as sequenced in a study of cytomegalovirus exposure and HLA in healthy donors (dated by TCRdb to the late 2010s). Receptor amplification or capture employed the immunoSEQ multiplex PCR assay. The multiplex PCR relied on a mix of 60 forward primers for TCR Vbeta segments and 13 reverse primers for TCR Jbeta segments. TCRdb provides this immuneACCESS table in a form limited to in-frame rearrangements. Some clones are lacking; in checked studies, under half of them reflect an unresolved V gene, and why the rest are absent is not known. A total of roughly 140,000 clones appear in this sample, more than 75% of them only once. The leading ten clones occupy roughly 4% of the sample. The sequenced sample was PBMCs. All receptors come from a man aged 18 to 29 in good health and CMV-seronegative.

This clone was picked up a small number of times. The chain carries TRBV10-2 and TRBJ1-1; TRBD1 might be the D (6 bases). V was cut by 6 bases and J by 3 bases, with 11 bases left in between. In germline, CDR1 is WSHSY, CDR2 SAAADI. CDR3 size: 13 residues. The DNA of the CDR3 is TGCGCCAGCAGGGAAGCAGGGGACACTGAAGCTTTCTTT. Amino acids: CASREAGDTEAFF.

The rearrangement joins TRBV2 to TRBJ1-5; D might be TRBD1 (5 bases). The CDR3 length is 16 residues. CDR1 is SNHLY and CDR2 is FYNNEI in the germline V gene. The ends were cut back, 5 bases at V and 1 base at J, with 15 bases in the middle. The CDR3 coding sequence is TGTGCCAGCAGTCTAACAGGTGTAGGGAGCAATCAGCCCCAGCATTTT. It specifies CASSLTGVGSNQPQHF.

This clone was found a few times. The chain uses TRBV7-9 and TRBJ2-5; no firm D call. The J call is in doubt because the DNA end fits TRBJ2-7 better. The CDR3 runs to 16 residues. Germline V gives CDR1 SEHNR, CDR2 FQNEAQ (reference sequence). CDR3 nucleotide sequence: TGTGCCAGCAGCTTAGAAATGACTGGTAGCTCCTACGAGCAGTACTTC. Translating gives CASSLEMTGSSYEQYF.